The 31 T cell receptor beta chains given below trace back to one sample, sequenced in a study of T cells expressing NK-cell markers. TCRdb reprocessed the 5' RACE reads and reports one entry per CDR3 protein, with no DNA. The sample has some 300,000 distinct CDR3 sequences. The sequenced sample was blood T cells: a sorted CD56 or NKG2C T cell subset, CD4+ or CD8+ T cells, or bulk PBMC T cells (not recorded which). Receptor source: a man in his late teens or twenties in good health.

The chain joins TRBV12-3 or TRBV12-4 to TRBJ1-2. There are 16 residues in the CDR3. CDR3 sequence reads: CASSSPTGQLVYGYTF.

This chain's CDR3 is CASSPGTGINQPQHF. V gene TRBV19 combines with J gene TRBJ1-5; TCRdb returns TRBD1, unconfirmable since there is no DNA. The CDR3 sequence is 15 residues long. CDR1 and CDR2 (germline): LNHDA, SQIVND (reference sequence).

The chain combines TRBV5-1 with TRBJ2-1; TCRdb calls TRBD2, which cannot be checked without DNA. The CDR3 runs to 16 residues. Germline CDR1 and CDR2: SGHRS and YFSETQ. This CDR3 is CASSTNSGGVYNEQFF.

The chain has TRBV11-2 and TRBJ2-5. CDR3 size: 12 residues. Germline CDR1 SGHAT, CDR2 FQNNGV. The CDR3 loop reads CASSRNGQTQYF.

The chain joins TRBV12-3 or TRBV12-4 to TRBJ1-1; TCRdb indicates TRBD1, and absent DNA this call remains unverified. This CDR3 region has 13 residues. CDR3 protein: CASSSLDRAEAFF.

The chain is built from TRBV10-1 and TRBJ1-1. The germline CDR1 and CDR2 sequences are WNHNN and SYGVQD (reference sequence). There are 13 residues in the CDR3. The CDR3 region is CASSGRRGTEAFF.

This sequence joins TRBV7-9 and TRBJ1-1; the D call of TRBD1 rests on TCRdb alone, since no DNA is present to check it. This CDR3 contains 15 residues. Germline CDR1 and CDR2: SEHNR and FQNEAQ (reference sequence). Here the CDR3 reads CASTSTGELNTEAFF.

The CDR3 protein is CSAWPEVWEGEQFF. V and J are TRBV20-1 and TRBJ2-1; the TCRdb D gene call, TRBD2, has no DNA to confirm it. The CDR3 is made up of 14 amino acids. The germline CDR1 and CDR2 sequences are DFQATT and SNEGSKA (reference sequence).

The CDR3 region is CSFREFSTDTQYF. The chain has TRBV29-1 and TRBJ2-3; the D call from TCRdb, TRBD2, cannot be confirmed without DNA. Germline V gives CDR1 SQVTM, CDR2 ANQGSEA. This CDR3 comprises 13 residues.

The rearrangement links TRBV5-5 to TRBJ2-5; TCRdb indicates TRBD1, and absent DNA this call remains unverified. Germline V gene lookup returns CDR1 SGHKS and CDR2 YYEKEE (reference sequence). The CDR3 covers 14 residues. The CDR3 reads CASSPGHRAETQYF.

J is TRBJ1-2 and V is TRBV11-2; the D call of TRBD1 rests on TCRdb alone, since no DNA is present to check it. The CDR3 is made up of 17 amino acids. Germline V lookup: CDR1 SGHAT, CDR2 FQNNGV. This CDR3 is CASSVDRGVNINYGYTF.

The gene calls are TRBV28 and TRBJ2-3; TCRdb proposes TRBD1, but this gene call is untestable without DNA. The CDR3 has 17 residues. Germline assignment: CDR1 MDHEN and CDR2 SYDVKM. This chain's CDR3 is CASTGVNFLESTDTQYF.

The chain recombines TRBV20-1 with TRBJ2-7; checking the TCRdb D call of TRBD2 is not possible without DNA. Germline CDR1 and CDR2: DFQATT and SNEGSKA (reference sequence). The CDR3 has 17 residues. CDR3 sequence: CSARSHLASGPSYEQYF.

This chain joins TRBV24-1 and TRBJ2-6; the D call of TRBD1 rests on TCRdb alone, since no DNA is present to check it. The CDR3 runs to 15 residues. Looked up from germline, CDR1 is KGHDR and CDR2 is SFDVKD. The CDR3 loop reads CATTGEDSGANVLTF.

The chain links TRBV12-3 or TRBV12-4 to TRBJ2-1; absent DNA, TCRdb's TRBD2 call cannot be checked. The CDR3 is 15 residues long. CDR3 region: CASSFEASGRNEQFF.

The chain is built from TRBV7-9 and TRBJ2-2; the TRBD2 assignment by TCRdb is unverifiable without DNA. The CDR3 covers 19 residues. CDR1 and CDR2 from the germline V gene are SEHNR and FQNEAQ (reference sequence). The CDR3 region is CASSSRRSGSGPNTGELFF.

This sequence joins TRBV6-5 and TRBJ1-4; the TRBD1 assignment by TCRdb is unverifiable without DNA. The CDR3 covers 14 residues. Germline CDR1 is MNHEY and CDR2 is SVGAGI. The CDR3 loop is CASSSGGTNEKLFF.

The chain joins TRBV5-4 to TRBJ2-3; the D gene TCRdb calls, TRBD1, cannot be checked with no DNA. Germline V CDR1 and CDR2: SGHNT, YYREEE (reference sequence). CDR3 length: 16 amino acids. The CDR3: CASSLARDRATDTQYF.

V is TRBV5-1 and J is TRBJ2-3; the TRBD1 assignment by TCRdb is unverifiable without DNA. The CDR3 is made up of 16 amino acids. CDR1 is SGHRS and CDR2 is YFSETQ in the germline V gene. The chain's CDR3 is CASSFTDTRRPDTQYF.

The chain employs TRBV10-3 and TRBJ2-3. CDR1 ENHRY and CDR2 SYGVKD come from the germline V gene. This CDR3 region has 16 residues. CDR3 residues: CAISTRTANSTDTQYF.

CDR3 region: CASSPDPSQPQHF. The rearrangement joins TRBV14 to TRBJ1-5. The germline V gene has CDR1 SGHDN and CDR2 FVKESK. The CDR3 spans 13 residues.

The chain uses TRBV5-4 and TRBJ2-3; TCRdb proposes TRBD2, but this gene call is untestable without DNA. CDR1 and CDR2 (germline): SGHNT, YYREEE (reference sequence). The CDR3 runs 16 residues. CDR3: CASSLRGLASTDTQYF.

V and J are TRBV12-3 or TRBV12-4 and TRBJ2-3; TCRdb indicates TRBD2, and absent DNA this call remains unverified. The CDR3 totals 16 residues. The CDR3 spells CASSQQAGISTDTQYF.

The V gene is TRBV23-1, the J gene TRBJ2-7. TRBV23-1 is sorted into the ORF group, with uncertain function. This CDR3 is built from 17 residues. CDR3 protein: CASSHSETDGSAYEQYF.

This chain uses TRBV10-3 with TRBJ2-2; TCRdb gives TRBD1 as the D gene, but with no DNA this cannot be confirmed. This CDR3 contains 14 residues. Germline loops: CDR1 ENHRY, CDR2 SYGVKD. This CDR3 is CAIQARGDTGELFF.

CDR3 amino acids: CASSPRLHDTEAFF. The chain is built from TRBV18 and TRBJ1-1. Germline CDR1 is KGHSH and CDR2 is LQKENI. The CDR3 runs to 14 residues.

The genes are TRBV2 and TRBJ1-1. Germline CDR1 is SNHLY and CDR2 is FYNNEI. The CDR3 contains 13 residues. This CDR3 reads CASRQGPESEAFF.

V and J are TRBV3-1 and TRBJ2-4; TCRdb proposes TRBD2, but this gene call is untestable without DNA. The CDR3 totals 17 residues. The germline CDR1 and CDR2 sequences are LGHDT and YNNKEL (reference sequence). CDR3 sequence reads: CASSPYSSGLAKNIQHF.

CDR3 loop: CASSLSSARTDTQYF. This chain links TRBV7-3 with TRBJ2-3; TCRdb reports TRBD2, a call that lacks DNA to check it against. Per the germline V gene, CDR1 is SGHTA and CDR2 is FQGTGA. This CDR3 has 15 residues.

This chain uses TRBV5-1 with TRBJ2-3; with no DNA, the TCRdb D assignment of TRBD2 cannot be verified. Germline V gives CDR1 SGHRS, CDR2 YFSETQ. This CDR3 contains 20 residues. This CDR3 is CASSLVRSGGPLTSTDTQYF. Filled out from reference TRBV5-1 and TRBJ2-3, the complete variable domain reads KAGVTQTPRYLIKTRGQQVTLSCSPISGHRSVSWYQQTPGQGLQFLFEYFSETQRNKGNFPGRFSGRQFSNSRSEMNVSTLELGDSALYLCASSLVRSGGPLTSTDTQYFGPGTRLTVL.

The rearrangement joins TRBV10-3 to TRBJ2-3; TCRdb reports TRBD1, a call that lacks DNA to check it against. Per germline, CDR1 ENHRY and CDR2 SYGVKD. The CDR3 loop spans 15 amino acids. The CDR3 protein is CAIRRDRFPTDTQYF.